This TCR beta chain came from a study of cytomegalovirus exposure and HLA in healthy donors (dated by TCRdb to the late 2010s). Background for the entire study: An earlier analysis of roughly 500 of the donors reported around 280 Gb of sequence data and 95 million to 140 million unique TCR beta sequences obtained from about 200 million T cells. An early release that covered about 640 HLA-typed donors contained about 300 gigabases of sequencing data and 70 million to 100 million unique TCR sequences. Of the approximately 400 genotyped donors, about 80% fell in the genetic ancestry cluster associated with self-reported Caucasian donors. The study aimed to test whether signatures of past pathogen exposure could be identified by cataloging public T cell receptors. The study profiled the T cell repertoires of 666 subjects by immunosequencing and related them to cytomegalovirus serostatus. In addition to the first cohort of several hundred subjects, a separate validation cohort of 100 to 150 different subjects was used. High-throughput TCR immunosequencing, statistical association of individual TCRs with disease status, and machine learning were combined to predict cytomegalovirus infection status. In a later analysis, previously published TCR beta repertoires from some 640 donors were re-analyzed and high-resolution HLA genotyping was added so that TCR occurrence patterns could be studied. Rather than drawing on any new phenotypic data, the later analysis identified candidate immune exposures from TCR beta sequences and the way those sequences occurred across donors. An earlier analysis of approximately 640 of the donors applied high-throughput TCR beta sequencing to assess whether each TCR beta V gene segment acted as functional or pseudogenic. Donor age, sex, ethnicity and CMV serostatus were collected together with the repertoire data. A later genetic analysis used genome-wide SNP genotypes for 398 of the 666 donors, treating that subset as a discovery cohort. Every discovery cohort repertoire had been produced on one sequencing platform. HLA typing included class I and class II loci at four-digit resolution. Typing coverage differed by locus: A, B, C, DRB1 and DQB1 were typed in roughly 620-630 donors, DQA1 in about 510, DPA1 in around 580, and DPB1 in 400 to 490. Because of strong linkage in the cohort, roughly five DR-DQ haplotypes were treated as single units for association and clustering. Among under 450 genotyped donors of the cohort, an average of 235,054 unique TCR beta nucleotide sequences were sequenced per donor, 15% to 20% of them non-productive. The paper's findings and limits, for the study overall: Broadly in line with IMGT annotations, most TCR beta V segments showed up in productive rearrangements about 90% or about 30% of the time in an earlier analysis of approximately 600 of the donors. A few of the identified cytomegalovirus-associated TCR beta chains were confirmed in vitro to be specific for cytomegalovirus antigens. This cohort had only TCR beta chains sequenced, and the lack of alpha or paired-chain data limited which features could be detected. A later analysis associated 15,000 to 20,000 TCR beta sequences with specific HLA alleles at a false discovery rate of 0.05. Cytomegalovirus status was reported to be diagnosed by the classifier with high specificity and sensitivity in both the original and validation cohorts. In a later genetic analysis, fewer N-insertions in productive TCRs were reported among donors in an Asian-associated ancestry cluster than the approximately 670-donor mean. Because counts were too low, around 18 rarely observed V segments, including chromosome 9 orphons, were left out of the earlier analysis of about 500 of the donors. Sequencing depth was assumed to be roughly uniform across donors in the presence/absence analyses, though that assumption may not hold. The sequencing pipeline was judged likely to have produced a cluster of highly shared sequence variants as a technical artifact. In a later analysis, most CMV-associated TCR beta chains were found to appear HLA-restricted, with HLA associations seemingly driven largely by CMV exposure. Linkage disequilibrium might explain the correlated functional status among segregating V segments, but an unknown experimental factor could not be excluded. For the cohort, immune exposure information was limited to CMV serostatus. When HLA alleles, especially DR and DQ, strongly co-occurred, TCR associations were difficult to assign to individual alleles. In a later analysis, TCR association rates were found to vary across HLA loci, with the most associated TCRs seen for DRB1 alleles and the fewest for HLA-C alleles. Some IMGT-functional V segments, including TRBV6-2 and TRBV6-3, could not be told apart with the 87-base-pair reads, so those segments were excluded. The authors suggested that the approach could potentially be extended to other disease states and immunological phenotypes. V-gene and J-gene trimming of TCR beta chains was associated with a missense DCLRE1C variant in a later genetic analysis, and the association was replicated in an independent cohort. Across donors, most TCR sequences were observed very rarely, whereas some public TCRs were present in many individuals. A later analysis reported that several top co-occurrence clusters appeared linked to parvovirus B19, influenza, CMV and Epstein-Barr virus. The study gave a list of about 150 TCR beta chains associated with cytomegalovirus. A further reported finding was that TCR beta sequences accurately predicted the HLA-A and HLA-B alleles for most subjects in the first cohort. Compared with equally common non-associated chains, HLA-associated TCR beta chains in a later analysis were more clonally expanded and had lower generation probabilities. HLA typing was unavailable for some donors at each locus, so association tests used only the typed subset.

The cohort was made up of approximately 700 healthy bone marrow donors. Cohort members were all nominally healthy when sampled, although unrecorded immune exposures were likely present. The donor tested CMV seropositive, placing the donor among the 289 seropositive members of the cohort. A peripheral blood sample was collected from each donor, and TCR beta sequencing was performed on peripheral blood mononuclear cells. The Qiagen DNeasy Blood Extraction Kit was used to extract genomic DNA from the blood cell samples. The CDR3 goes from the cysteine to the phenylalanine over 14 residues. Of the read, only the CDR3 DNA is kept; its 42 bases are in frame from base 1. V is trimmed back by 6 bases and J by 4 bases, and the junction contains 9 bases that no gene match accounts for. CDR1 SQVTM and CDR2 ANQGSEA are derived from the germline V gene. Libraries were constructed by the immunoSEQ multiplex PCR assay. For the multiplex PCR, a mixture combining 60 forward primers for TCR Vbeta segments and 13 reverse primers for TCR Jbeta segments was used. Amplification of the CDR3 region of rearranged TCR beta genes was performed with a multiplex PCR assay on genomic DNA. The amplified TCR beta libraries were sequenced on the Illumina HiSeq System as 87-base-pair reads. From the authors' description of their analysis: A later analysis tallied tens of millions of unique TCR beta chains across the 700 or so repertoires, and about 12 million of those chains were shared by two or more donors. A nearest-neighbor algorithm error-corrected the raw reads and collapsed the reads into unique sequences, merging closely related sequences to remove PCR and sequencing errors. V, D and J gene segments were assigned by aligning CDR3 sequences to IMGT reference sequences. For a sequence to be retained, a match of at least six nucleotides to both a V gene segment and a J gene segment was required. Rearrangements were called productive when the CDR3 lacked stop codons and stayed in frame with V and J; all others were non-productive. CDR3 was defined according to IMGT convention as the region running from the second conserved V-encoded cysteine to the conserved J-encoded phenylalanine. The earlier analysis of approximately 590 of the donors excluded any sequence lacking an unambiguous match to a single V gene segment. In an earlier analysis of 587 of the donors, V segments were called functional above 56.7% productive rearrangements and were called segregating when the between-donor standard deviation exceeded 5%. A statistical classification framework was built for diagnosing cytomegalovirus status from the catalog of TCR beta chain sequences. A later analysis assigned V and J genes by comparing TCR nucleotide sequences with IMGT/GENE-DB human TR gene sequences. Using the TCRdist pipeline, a later analysis assigned CDR3 sequences along with most-parsimonious VDJ recombination scenarios. In a later analysis, every TCR beta chain was defined by the combination of its CDR3 amino acid sequence and its V-gene family, and reads without a unique V-gene family were dropped. In a later analysis, nearly 600 highly shared, low-generation-probability nucleotide sequences were removed to address suspected cross-contamination and a sequencing artifact. For each public chain, a later analysis derived a clonal expansion index from normalized ranks of inferred template counts within each repertoire. In a later analysis, generation probabilities were computed using a VDJ recombination model fitted to out-of-frame rearrangements, and the results were checked against IGoR. Hypergeometric tests were used in a later analysis to score TCR-TCR, TCR-HLA and TCR-CMV co-occurrence, with a repertoire-size bias correction applied to the TCR pairs. False discovery rates were estimated in a later analysis by permuting HLA or CMV assignments 20 times. In a later analysis, co-occurring TCRs were grouped with DBSCAN, and TCRdist sequence similarity was added when clustering was performed within HLA-allele-positive subsets. Co-occurrence clustering excluded repertoires with fewer than 30,000 or more than 120,000 public chains, plus five with anomalous nucleotide sharing. TCRdb took this table from immuneACCESS and kept in-frame rearrangements with V and J called. Such tables lack part of the clones; where checked against another copy, unresolved V genes explain under half of the gap, and the rest is unexplained. V and J calls and clone size are as listed in that table; D and trimming were resolved from the DNA. The sample contains fewer than 200,000 clones, 80% to 85% of them found a single time. 0.9% to 1% of the sample is held by the ten biggest clonotypes.

Details on this clone: The clone's antigen remains unknown. No base qualities exist here, and no much larger clone lies one base off it.

The sequenced material came from PBMCs. The receptor was derived from a girl aged 2 to 10 in good health and CMV-seropositive. Recombination joined TRBV29-1 with TRBJ2-1; 7 middle bases align to TRBD1. The DNA is TGCAGCGTAGACTGGACAGGCCTTTACAATGAGCAGTTCTTC. Its translation reads: CSVDWTGLYNEQFF.